The next 27 T cell receptor beta chains were all read from a single sample in a study of T-cell reconstitution after alpha-beta-depleted transplantation in children. Library preparation (for TCRbeta) was performed with unique molecular identifiers. MiXCR was run by TCRdb on the PCR reads, yielding one entry per CDR3 protein. The sample includes 300,000 or so distinct CDR3 sequences, more than 9% seen only once; the top ten take around 9.1%. The input for sequencing was PBMCs from the stem cell graft donor, taken from the stem cell graft. The receptor set was obtained from a human donor who donated a stem cell graft to a child with SCID.

In its sample, this clonotype was seen a few times. The chain joins TRBV20-1 to TRBJ2-1; 8 bases agree with TRBD1. V shed 2 bases, J shed 0 bases, and the junction held 15 bases outside the gene matches. This CDR3 is 19 amino acids long. Looked up from germline, CDR1 is DFQATT and CDR2 is SNEGSKA (reference sequence). CDR3 sequence: CSARYSDRDLPTSYNEQFF. The CDR3 nucleotides are TGCAGTGCTAGATATTCGGACAGGGACCTACCCACCTCCTACAATGAGCAGTTCTTC.

This clonotype was recorded only once. V and J are TRBV27 and TRBJ2-7, with 9 bases fitting TRBD1. CDR1 is MNHEY, CDR2 SMNVEV, per germline (reference sequence). The trim removed 5 bases at V and 0 bases at J, leaving 8 bases unmatched. The CDR3 loop spans 16 amino acids. The CDR3 DNA reads TGTGCCAGCAGTGGGACAGGGAGGGATAGCTCCTACGAGCAGTACTTC. The encoded protein is CASSGTGRDSSYEQYF.

A few counts support this clonotype. The gene calls are TRBV12-3 or TRBV12-4 and TRBJ2-1, with 11 bases matching TRBD2. V lost 3 bases and J lost 8; bases outside the gene matches: 15. The CDR3 consists of 18 residues. The CDR3 loop reads CASSFWLAGGPLGYEQFF. Here the CDR3 DNA reads TGTGCCAGCAGTTTTTGGCTAGCGGGGGGCCCGCTGGGGTATGAGCAGTTCTTC.

About this clonotype: A read error may explain this, as a much larger clone is one base away. The gene calls are TRBV2 and TRBJ2-5; the D gene is possibly TRBD2 (6 bases). V was pared by 8 bases and J by 4 bases, with 17 bases between. The CDR3 extends over 14 amino acids. The germline V gene has CDR1 SNHLY and CDR2 FYNNEI. The CDR3 loop reads CASGKPGLGETQYF. The CDR3 DNA sequence: TGTGCCAGCGGTAAACCGGGACTTGGAGAGACCCAGTACTTC.

This clonotype was counted a few times. This chain uses TRBV25-1 with TRBJ2-6; D gene unclear. The CDR3 spans 14 residues. CDR1 is MGHDK, CDR2 SYGVNS, per germline. The V end lost 4 bases, the J end lost 1 base, and 5 bases lay between the germline ends. The CDR3 sequence: CASSGTSGANVLTF. The CDR3 DNA is TGTGCCAGCAGTGGTACATCTGGGGCCAACGTCCTGACTTTC. Full variable domain (missing parts from reference TRBV25-1 and TRBJ2-6): EADIYQTPRYLVIGTGKKITLECSQTMGHDKMYWYQQDPGMELHLIHYSYGVNSTEKGDLSSESTVSRIRTEHFPLTLESARPSHTSQYLCASSGTSGANVLTFGAGSRLTVL.

At least ten counts were recorded for this clonotype. This chain joins TRBV5-1 and TRBJ2-4; 12 bases line up with TRBD2. The V and J ends lost 0 bases and 8 bases, in that order; junction bases with no gene match: 6. Germline V gene lookup returns CDR1 SGHRS and CDR2 YFSETQ. This CDR3 is 16 amino acids long. This chain's CDR3 is CASSLGASGGGDIQYF. Here the CDR3 DNA reads TGCGCCAGCAGCTTGGGCGCTAGCGGGGGGGGAGACATTCAGTACTTC.

This clonotype has just a few counts. The genes are TRBV12-3 or TRBV12-4 and TRBJ2-7; 15 nucleotides match TRBD2. Unmatched junction bases numbered 7, after V lost 6 bases and J lost 7 bases. The CDR3 sequence is 15 residues long. The CDR3 DNA is TGTGCCAGCAGGCCTGGACTAGCGGGGGGGCAAGAGCAGTACTTC. It codes for CASRPGLAGGQEQYF.

The rearrangement links TRBV27 to TRBJ2-1; TRBD2 aligns across 13 bases. The V segment lost 3 bases and the J segment 7 bases; nucleotides outside the gene matches: 9. The CDR3 contains 17 residues. The V gene's germline CDR1 is MNHEY and CDR2 SMNVEV (reference sequence). The CDR3 coding sequence is TGTGCCAGCAGTTTTCGTACTACTAGCGGGGGGGGGAATGAGCAGTTCTTC. Its protein product is CASSFRTTSGGGNEQFF.

J is TRBJ1-2 and V is TRBV12-3 or TRBV12-4; D gene uncertain. This CDR3 region has 14 residues. The V gene lost 1 base and the J gene lost 4 bases, with 10 bases spanning the gap. The DNA of the CDR3 is TGTGCCAGCAGTTTAGGATGGGCCGGCTATGGCTACACCTTC. It is translated as CASSLGWAGYGYTF.

This clonotype has ten or more counts. The V gene is TRBV6-5, the J gene TRBJ2-2; 9 bases line up with TRBD1. Germline V gene data show CDR1 as MNHEY and CDR2 as SVGAGI. There are 15 residues in the CDR3. V shed 5 bases, J shed 6 bases, and the junction held 7 bases outside the gene matches. CDR3 coding DNA: TGTGCCAGCAGTCCCGGACAGGGGTTTGCCGGGGAGCTGTTTTTT. Its protein product is CASSPGQGFAGELFF.

This clonotype was seen ten or more times. The V call is TRBV6-1, the J call TRBJ2-3; D perhaps matches TRBD2 (6 bases). The CDR3 is 17 amino acids. V was clipped by 6 bases and J by 2 bases, with 21 bases between them. Germline V gene lookup returns CDR1 MNHNS and CDR2 SASEGT. CDR3 amino acids: CASRTAPGRDNTDTQYF. The CDR3 DNA reads as TGTGCCAGCAGGACCGCCCCGGGGCGGGATAACACAGATACGCAGTATTTT.

Many counts were recorded for this clonotype. J is TRBJ2-2 and V is TRBV29-1, with D perhaps TRBD1 (5 bases). The CDR3 runs to 13 residues. Between the trimmed V and J ends, which lost 6 bases and 0 bases, there was a span of 8 bases. Germline loops: CDR1 SQVTM, CDR2 ANQGSEA. Written as DNA, the CDR3 is TGCAGCGTCAGGGATTCGAACACCGGGGAGCTGTTTTTT. Translation: CSVRDSNTGELFF.

This clonotype was detected many times. The chain uses TRBV7-8 and TRBJ2-1; TRBD2 matches 8 bases. The CDR3 extends over 16 amino acids. The junction had 7 bases not matched to a gene; V was cut back by 3 bases and J by 3 bases. Germline-derived CDR1 and CDR2 are SGHVS and FQNEAQ. Here the CDR3 reads CASSLQAGANYNEQFF. CDR3 DNA: TGTGCCAGCAGCTTGCAAGCGGGGGCAAACTACAATGAGCAGTTCTTC.

The V and J genes are TRBV2 and TRBJ1-5, with D perhaps TRBD1 (6 bases). Germline CDR1 SNHLY, CDR2 FYNNEI. The CDR3 is 16 amino acids. The germline V and J ends were trimmed by 8 bases and 0 bases, with 17 bases remaining between them. CDR3 region: CASGSRGWDSNQPQHF. The CDR3 bases are TGTGCCAGCGGAAGCAGGGGCTGGGATAGCAATCAGCCCCAGCATTTT. The complete variable domain, with remaining parts taken from reference TRBV2 and TRBJ1-5, reads EPEVTQTPSHQVTQMGQEVILRCVPISNHLYFYWYRQILGQKVEFLVSFYNNEISEKSEIFDDQFSVERPDGSNFTLKIRSTKLEDSAMYFCASGSRGWDSNQPQHFGDGTRLSIL.

This clonotype showed up just a few times. The CDR3 is CASSSAPGSYNEQFF. The CDR3 nucleotides read TGCGCCAGCAGCTCAGCGCCCGGCTCCTACAATGAGCAGTTCTTC. The chain has TRBV5-1 and TRBJ2-1; D gene ambiguous. The germline CDR1 and CDR2 sequences are SGHRS and YFSETQ. This CDR3 has 15 amino acids. With 3 bases removed from V and 0 bases from J, the gap between germline ends came to 10 bases.

The chain joins TRBV7-2 to TRBJ2-3; D is undetermined. The CDR3 extends over 15 amino acids. Trimming stripped 1 base from V and 10 bases from J, with 18 bases between. Germline V CDR1 and CDR2: SGHTA, FQGNSA. The CDR3 loop reads CASSLGVFTVVAQYF. In nucleotides, the CDR3 is TGTGCCAGCAGCTTAGGCGTTTTTACCGTAGTTGCGCAGTATTTT.

This clonotype was picked up many times. The chain links TRBV24-1 to TRBJ1-4, with D unclear. Looked up from germline, CDR1 is KGHDR and CDR2 is SFDVKD. CDR3 length: 13 amino acids. Trimming took 10 bases from V and 7 from J, leaving 15 bases between them. The DNA for the CDR3 is TGTGCCACTAAAGAGGGTTTAAGTGAAAAACTGTTTTTT. Protein: CATKEGLSEKLFF.

This clonotype turned up a few times. This sequence joins TRBV18 and TRBJ1-1; no definite D call. There are 15 residues in the CDR3. The V end was cut by 3 bases, the J end by 1 base, with 12 bases between. From germline, CDR1 is KGHSH and CDR2 LQKENI. CDR3 loop: CASSPRGGKNTEAFF. CDR3 nucleotide sequence: TGTGCCAGCTCACCCCGCGGAGGAAAGAACACTGAAGCTTTCTTT.

This clonotype was seen a handful of times. This chain joins TRBV20-1 and TRBJ2-1, with unresolved D. The CDR3 length is 16 residues. Germline-derived CDR1 and CDR2 are DFQATT and SNEGSKA (reference sequence). Trimming took off 2 bases at V and 0 bases at J, with 14 bases between the two ends. Here the CDR3 DNA reads TGCAGTGCTAGACCAACCCCGGAAGGCTCCTACAATGAGCAGTTCTTC. This gives the protein CSARPTPEGSYNEQFF.

This clonotype was observed a few times. DNA for the CDR3: TGTGCCAGCAGGAGACAGCGAGATAGCAATCAGCCCCAGCATTTT. Translating it yields CASRRQRDSNQPQHF. This sequence joins TRBV6-1 and TRBJ1-5, with a tentative D call TRBD1 (5 bases). The CDR3 is 15 residues long. V was cut by 6 bases and J by 0 bases, with 12 bases left in between. Germline-derived CDR1 and CDR2 are MNHNS and SASEGT.

Comment on this clonotype: This clone may be a read error of a much larger clone one base away. J is TRBJ2-7 and V is TRBV5-1; D ambiguous. The CDR3 spans 14 residues. With 1 base removed from V and 4 bases from J, the gap between germline ends came to 12 bases. Germline CDR1 is SGHRS and CDR2 is YFSETQ. DNA for the CDR3: TGCGCCAGCAGCTTGAGTTGGACGCAATACGAGCAGTACTTC. Residues: CASSLSWTQYEQYF.

This clonotype showed up just a few times. The chain employs TRBV5-1 and TRBJ2-1; 13 nucleotides line up with TRBD2. V dropped 2 bases and J dropped 4; count of bases not matched to a gene: 9. This CDR3 region has 18 residues. Germline-derived CDR1 and CDR2 are SGHRS and YFSETQ. Written as DNA, the CDR3 is TGCGCCAGCAGCTTTTCCCTCGTACTAGCGGGGGGGTACAATGAGCAGTTCTTC. Translating gives CASSFSLVLAGGYNEQFF.

This clonotype appeared many times. CDR3 DNA sequence: TGTGCCAGCAGCCGCGGGACAGCAATGAACACTGAAGCTTTCTTT. Encoded protein: CASSRGTAMNTEAFF. This chain links TRBV7-9 with TRBJ1-1, with 7 bases aligning to TRBD1. J gave up 0 bases and V 5 bases, and 6 bases lay outside the gene matches. CDR1 SEHNR and CDR2 FQNEAQ come from the germline V gene (reference sequence). The CDR3 sequence is 15 residues long.

Only a few counts were recorded for this clonotype. V usage is TRBV5-6 and J usage is TRBJ2-3; maybe TRBD1 (5 bases). The germline V gene has CDR1 SGHDT and CDR2 YYEEEE. The CDR3 is made up of 13 amino acids. With 6 bases removed from V and 9 bases from J, the gap between germline ends came to 17 bases. The CDR3 loop is CASTWQGIETQYF. DNA for the CDR3: TGTGCCAGCACCTGGCAGGGTATTGAAACGCAGTATTTT.

This clonotype was detected a few times. This chain links TRBV12-3 or TRBV12-4 with TRBJ2-7, with 10 nucleotides matching TRBD1. Losses at the gene ends were 5 bases for V and 5 bases for J; bases not matched to a gene: 9. The CDR3 length is 15 residues. CDR3 bases: TGTGCCAGCAGTCCCCGGACAGGGGGGGATCACGAGCAGTACTTC. The encoded protein is CASSPRTGGDHEQYF.

Ten or more counts support this clonotype. The chain joins TRBV5-1 to TRBJ2-2; D is possibly TRBD1 or TRBD2 (6 bases each). This CDR3 contains 17 residues. The V gene's germline CDR1 is SGHRS and CDR2 YFSETQ. V was trimmed by 4 bases and J by 7 bases, leaving 23 bases between them. This CDR3 reads CASSDLSGAKLGGELFF. For the CDR3, the DNA is TGCGCCAGCAGCGACCTTTCGGGGGCCAAGCTCGGCGGGGAGCTGTTTTTT.

This clonotype was picked up a small number of times. This chain joins TRBV4-1 and TRBJ2-5; D may be TRBD1 (5 bases). This CDR3 contains 15 residues. Between the trimmed V and J ends, which lost 6 bases and 1 base, there was a span of 15 bases. Germline CDR1 reads MGHRA; CDR2 reads YSYEKL. The CDR3 here is CASSPSGQGQETQYF. CDR3 DNA: TGCGCCAGCAGTCCTAGTGGGCAGGGCCAAGAGACCCAGTACTTC.